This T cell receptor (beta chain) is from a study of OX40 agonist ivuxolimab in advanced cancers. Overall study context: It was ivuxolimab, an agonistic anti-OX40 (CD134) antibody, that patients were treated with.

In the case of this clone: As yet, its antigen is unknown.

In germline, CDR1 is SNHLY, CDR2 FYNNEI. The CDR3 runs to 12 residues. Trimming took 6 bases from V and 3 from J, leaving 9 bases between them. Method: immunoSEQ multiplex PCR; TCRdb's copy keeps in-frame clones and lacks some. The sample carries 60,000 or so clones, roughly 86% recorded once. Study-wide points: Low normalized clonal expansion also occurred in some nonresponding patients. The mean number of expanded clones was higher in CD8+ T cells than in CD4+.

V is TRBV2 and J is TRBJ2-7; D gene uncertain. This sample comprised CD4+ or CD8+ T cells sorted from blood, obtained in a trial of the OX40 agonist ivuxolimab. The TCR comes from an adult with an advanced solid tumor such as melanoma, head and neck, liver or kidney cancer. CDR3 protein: CASSLGFYEQYF. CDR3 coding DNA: TGTGCCAGCAGCCTCGGGTTCTACGAGCAGTACTTC.